This T cell receptor beta chain was identified in a study of T-cell reconstitution after alpha-beta-depleted transplantation in children. About this clonotype: The antigen remains unidentified.

General study points: Newly produced T cells mostly provided counts and TCRbeta diversity after one year, as hyperexpanded clones declined. There were reportedly several hundred expanded graft clones from which alpha-beta T cells came about two months after transplant.

Preparation of the TCRbeta library involved a method that used unique molecular identifiers. TCRdb fed the PCR reads into MiXCR, producing one record per CDR3 protein. The data show about 830,000 distinct CDR3 sequences, with roughly 15% seen just once and roughly 5% held by the top ten. The CDR3 is 15 amino acids. Losses at the gene ends were 4 bases for V and 3 bases for J; bases not matched to a gene: 6. Germline V CDR1 and CDR2: SGHVS, FQNEAQ. The sequences come from PBMCs, mostly from graft donor cells, collected 360 days after TCRalphabeta/CD19-depleted stem cell transplant. This TCR derives from a male patient younger than 18 who had a stem cell transplant for acute lymphoblastic leukemia, so the T cells may come from the graft donor. The rearrangement uses TRBV7-8 and TRBJ2-7, with 10 bases matching TRBD1. CDR3 sequence (DNA): TGTGCCAGCAGCTCGGGGACAGGGGCGTTCTACGAGCAGTACTTC. Translated: CASSSGTGAFYEQYF.